The T cell receptor beta chain under discussion was sequenced for a study of T cells in Graves' hyperthyroidism and ophthalmopathy. RNA transcripts were the template for amplifying TCR beta CDR3 regions. HTBI primers were the set used in a first-round RT-PCR of the TCR CDR3. TCRdb re-called the multiplex PCR reads through MiXCR, storing one row per CDR3 protein. The sample contains under 250,000 distinct CDR3 sequences, about a sixth of which appear only once. Between the trimmed V and J ends, which lost 1 base and 2 bases, there was a span of 13 bases. Looked up from germline, CDR1 is SGHRS and CDR2 is YFSETQ. The CDR3 covers 16 residues. This clonotype occurred once. A much larger clone is a single base away; this may be a read error.

The sequencing sample was made of blood. The J gene is TRBJ2-1, the V gene TRBV5-1; D perhaps matches TRBD2 (5 bases). The origin of this receptor is a man aged 50-59 years with Graves' hyperthyroidism. The CDR3 region has the DNA TGCGCCAGCAGCTTGTTGGGGAGAAGCCCCTACAATGAGCAGTTCTTC. Protein: CASSLLGRSPYNEQFF.